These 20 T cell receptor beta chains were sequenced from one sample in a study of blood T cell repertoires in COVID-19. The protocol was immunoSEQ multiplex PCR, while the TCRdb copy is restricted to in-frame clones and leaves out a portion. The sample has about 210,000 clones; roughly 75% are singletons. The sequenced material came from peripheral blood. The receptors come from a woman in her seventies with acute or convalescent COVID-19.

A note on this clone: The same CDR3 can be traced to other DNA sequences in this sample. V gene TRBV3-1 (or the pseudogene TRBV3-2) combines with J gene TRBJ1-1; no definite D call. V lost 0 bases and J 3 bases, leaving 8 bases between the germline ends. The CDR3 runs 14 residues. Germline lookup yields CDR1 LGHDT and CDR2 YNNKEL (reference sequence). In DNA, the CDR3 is TGTGCCAGCAGCCAAGAATCCCGAGACACTGAAGCTTTCTTT. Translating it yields CASSQESRDTEAFF.

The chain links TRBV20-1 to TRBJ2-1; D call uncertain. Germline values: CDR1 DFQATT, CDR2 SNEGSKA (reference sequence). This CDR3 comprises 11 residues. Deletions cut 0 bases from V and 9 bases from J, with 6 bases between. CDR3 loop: CSARDRAEQFF. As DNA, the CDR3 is TGCAGTGCTAGAGATCGAGCTGAGCAGTTCTTC.

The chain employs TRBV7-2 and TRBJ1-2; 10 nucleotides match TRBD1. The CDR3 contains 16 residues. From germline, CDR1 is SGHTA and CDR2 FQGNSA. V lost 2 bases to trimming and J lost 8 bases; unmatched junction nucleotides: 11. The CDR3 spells CASSLSAGTGDGGYTF. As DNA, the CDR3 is TGTGCCAGCAGCTTATCGGCCGGGACAGGGGATGGGGGCTACACCTTC.

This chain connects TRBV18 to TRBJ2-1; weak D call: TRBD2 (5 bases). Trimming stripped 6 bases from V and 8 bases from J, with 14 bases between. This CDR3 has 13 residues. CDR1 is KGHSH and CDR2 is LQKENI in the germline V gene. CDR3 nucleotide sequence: TGTGCCAGCTCCCTCTTTAGCGTCGATGAGCAGTTCTTC. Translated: CASSLFSVDEQFF.

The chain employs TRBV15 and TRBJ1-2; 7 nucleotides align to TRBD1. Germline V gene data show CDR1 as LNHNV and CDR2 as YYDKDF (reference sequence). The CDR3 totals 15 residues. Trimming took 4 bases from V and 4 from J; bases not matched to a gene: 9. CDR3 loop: CATSTEPGQSYGYTF. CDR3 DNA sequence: TGTGCCACCAGCACTGAGCCGGGACAGTCCTATGGCTACACCTTC. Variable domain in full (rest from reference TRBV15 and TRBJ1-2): DAMVIQNPRYQVTQFGKPVTLSCSQTLNHNVMYWYQQKSSQAPKLLFHYYDKDFNNEADTPDNFQSRRPNTSFCFLDIRSPGLGDTAMYLCATSTEPGQSYGYTFGSGTRLTVV.

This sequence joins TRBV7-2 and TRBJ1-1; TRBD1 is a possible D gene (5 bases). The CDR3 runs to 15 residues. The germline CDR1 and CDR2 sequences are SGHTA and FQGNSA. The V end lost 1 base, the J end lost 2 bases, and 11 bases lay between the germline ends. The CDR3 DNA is TGTGCCAGCAGCTTAGGCCCAAGGGGCAACACTGAAGCTTTCTTT. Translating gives CASSLGPRGNTEAFF.

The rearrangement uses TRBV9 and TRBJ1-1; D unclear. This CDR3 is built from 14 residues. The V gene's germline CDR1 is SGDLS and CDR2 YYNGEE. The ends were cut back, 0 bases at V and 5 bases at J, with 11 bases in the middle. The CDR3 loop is CASSVEGSGTEAFF. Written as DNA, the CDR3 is TGTGCCAGCAGCGTAGAGGGTAGCGGAACTGAAGCTTTCTTT.

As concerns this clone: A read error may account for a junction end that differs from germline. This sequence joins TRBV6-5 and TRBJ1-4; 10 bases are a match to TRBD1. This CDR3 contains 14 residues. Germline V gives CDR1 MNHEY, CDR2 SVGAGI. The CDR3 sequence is CASSPGTGASEKYF. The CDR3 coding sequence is TGTGCCAGCAGCCCCGGGACAGGGGCCTCAGAGAAATATTTT.

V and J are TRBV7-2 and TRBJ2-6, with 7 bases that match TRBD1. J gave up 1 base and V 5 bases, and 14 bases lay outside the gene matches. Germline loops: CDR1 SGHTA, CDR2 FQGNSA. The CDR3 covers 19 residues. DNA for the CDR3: TGTGCCAGCAGCACCCCCAGGGTAGGGGGCAGTTCTGGGGCCAACGTCCTGACTTTC. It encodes CASSTPRVGGSSGANVLTF.

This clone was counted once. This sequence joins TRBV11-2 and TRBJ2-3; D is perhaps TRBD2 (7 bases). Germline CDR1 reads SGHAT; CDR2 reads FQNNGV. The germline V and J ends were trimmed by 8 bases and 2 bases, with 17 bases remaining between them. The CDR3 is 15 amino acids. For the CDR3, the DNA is TGTGCCAGCCTACCAAGGGGGGGGGTCACAGATACGCAGTATTTT. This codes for CASLPRGGVTDTQYF.

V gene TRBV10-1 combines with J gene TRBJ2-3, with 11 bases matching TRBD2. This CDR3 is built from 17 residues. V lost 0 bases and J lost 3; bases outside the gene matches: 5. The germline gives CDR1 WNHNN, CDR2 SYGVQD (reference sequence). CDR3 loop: CASSESTASGGTDTQYF. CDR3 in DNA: TGCGCCAGCAGTGAGTCGACGGCTAGCGGGGGGACAGATACGCAGTATTTT.

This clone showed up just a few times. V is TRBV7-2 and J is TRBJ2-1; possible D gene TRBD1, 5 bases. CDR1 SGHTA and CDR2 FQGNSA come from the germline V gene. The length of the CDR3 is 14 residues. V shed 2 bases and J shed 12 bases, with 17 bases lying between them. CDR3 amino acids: CASSLNRGLKAQFF. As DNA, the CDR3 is TGTGCCAGCAGCTTAAATAGGGGCCTTAAGGCGCAGTTCTTC.

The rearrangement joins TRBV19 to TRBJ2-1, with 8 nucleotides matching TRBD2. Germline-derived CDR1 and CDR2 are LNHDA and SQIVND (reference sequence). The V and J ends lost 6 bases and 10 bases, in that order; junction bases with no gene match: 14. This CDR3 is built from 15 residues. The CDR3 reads CASRKATGGPGEQFF. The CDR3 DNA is TGTGCCAGTAGGAAGGCTACGGGGGGGCCAGGGGAGCAGTTCTTC. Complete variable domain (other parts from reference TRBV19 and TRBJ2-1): DGGITQSPKYLFRKEGQNVTLSCEQNLNHDAMYWYRQDPGQGLRLIYYSQIVNDFQKGDIAEGYSVSREKKESFPLTVTSAQKNPTAFYLCASRKATGGPGEQFFGPGTRLTVL.

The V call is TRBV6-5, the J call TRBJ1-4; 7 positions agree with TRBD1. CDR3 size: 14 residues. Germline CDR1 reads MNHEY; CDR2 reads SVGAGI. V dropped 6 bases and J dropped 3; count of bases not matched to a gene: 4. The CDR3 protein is CASSWGQPNEKLFF. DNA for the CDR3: TGTGCCAGCAGCTGGGGACAGCCTAATGAAAAACTGTTTTTT.

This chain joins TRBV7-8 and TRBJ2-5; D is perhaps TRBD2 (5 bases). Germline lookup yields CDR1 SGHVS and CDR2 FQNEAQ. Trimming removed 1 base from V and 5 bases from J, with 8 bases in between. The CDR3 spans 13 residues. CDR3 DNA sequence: TGTGCCAGCAGCTTAGAACTAGACGAGACCCAGTACTTC. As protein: CASSLELDETQYF.

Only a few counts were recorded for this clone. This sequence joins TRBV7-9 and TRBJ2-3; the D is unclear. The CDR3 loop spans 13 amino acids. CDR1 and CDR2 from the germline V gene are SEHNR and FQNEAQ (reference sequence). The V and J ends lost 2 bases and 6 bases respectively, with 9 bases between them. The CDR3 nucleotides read TGTGCCAGCAGCTTAAATTCGAGGGATACGCAGTATTTT. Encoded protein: CASSLNSRDTQYF.

The CDR3, as DNA: TGTGCCAGCAGCTTAGAATCATCCGGGACAGGGAGGACGAGCATTCAGTACTTC. Translation gives CASSLESSGTGRTSIQYF. The chain employs TRBV7-2 and TRBJ2-4; TRBD1 matches at 9 bases. Trimming took 1 base from V and 9 from J; bases not matched to a gene: 16. The CDR3 totals 18 residues. CDR1 SGHTA and CDR2 FQGNSA come from the germline V gene.

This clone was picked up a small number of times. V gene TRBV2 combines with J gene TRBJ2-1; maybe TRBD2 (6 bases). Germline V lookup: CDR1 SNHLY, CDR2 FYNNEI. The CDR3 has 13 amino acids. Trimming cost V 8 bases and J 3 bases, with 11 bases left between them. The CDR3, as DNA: TGTGCCAGCCGACTAGGAGTCTACAATGAGCAGTTCTTC. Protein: CASRLGVYNEQFF.

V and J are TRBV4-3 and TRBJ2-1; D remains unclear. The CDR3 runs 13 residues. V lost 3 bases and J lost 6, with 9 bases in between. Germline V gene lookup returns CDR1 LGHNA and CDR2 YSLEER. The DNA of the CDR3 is TGCGCCAGCAGCCAGACTGACGGCAATGAGCAGTTCTTC. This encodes CASSQTDGNEQFF.

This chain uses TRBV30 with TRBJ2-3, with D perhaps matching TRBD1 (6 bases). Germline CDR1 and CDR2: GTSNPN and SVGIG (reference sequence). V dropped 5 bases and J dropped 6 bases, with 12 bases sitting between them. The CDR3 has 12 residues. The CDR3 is CAWRSRGDTQYF. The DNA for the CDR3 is TGTGCCTGGCGTAGTAGGGGGGATACGCAGTATTTT.